This T cell receptor beta chain was sequenced in a study of type 1 regulatory T cells. Across the study: T-allo10 is a Tr1-enriched, alloantigen-specific CD4 T cell product made in vitro. Study conclusions and caveats: Compared with non-Tr1 cells, Tr1 cells showed a narrower TCR repertoire.

As regards this clonotype: Its antigen is not known.

The CDR3 runs 14 residues. Germline CDR1 MDHEN, CDR2 SYDVKM. V lost 7 bases to trimming and J lost 4 bases, with 14 bases between them. Each CDR3 protein is one row after TCRdb ran MiXCR on the reads. The sample has 60,000 to 75,000 distinct CDR3 sequences, less than 25% seen once; the top ten hold 7.5% to 8.5%. The specimen was cultured type 1 regulatory T (Tr1) cells, either the whole culture or a sorted fraction (not recorded which). The V gene is TRBV28, the J gene TRBJ1-5; TRBD1 is a possible D gene (6 bases). This TCR was recovered from a human donor in good health. CDR3 DNA sequence: TGTGCCAGCACCACTTCAGGGGCGAATCAGCCCCAGCATTTT. It translates to CASTTSGANQPQHF.